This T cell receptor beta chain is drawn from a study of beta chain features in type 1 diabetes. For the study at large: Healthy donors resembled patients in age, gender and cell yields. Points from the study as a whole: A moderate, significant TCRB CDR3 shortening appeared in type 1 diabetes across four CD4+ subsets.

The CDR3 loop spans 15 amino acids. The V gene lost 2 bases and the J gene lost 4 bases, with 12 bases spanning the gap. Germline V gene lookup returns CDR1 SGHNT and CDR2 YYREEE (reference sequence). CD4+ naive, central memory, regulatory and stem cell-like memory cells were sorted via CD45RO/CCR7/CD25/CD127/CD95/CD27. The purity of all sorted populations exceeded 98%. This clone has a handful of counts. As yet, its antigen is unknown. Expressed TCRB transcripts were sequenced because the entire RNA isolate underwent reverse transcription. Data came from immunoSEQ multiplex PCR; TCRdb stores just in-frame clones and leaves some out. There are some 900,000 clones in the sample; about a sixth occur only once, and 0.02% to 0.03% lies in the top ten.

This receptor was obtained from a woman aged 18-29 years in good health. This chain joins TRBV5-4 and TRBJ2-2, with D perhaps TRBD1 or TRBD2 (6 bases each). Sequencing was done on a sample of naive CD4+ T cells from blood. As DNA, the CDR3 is TGTGCCAGCAGCTTAACCAGGGGAGGCACCGGGGAGCTGTTTTTT. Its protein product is CASSLTRGGTGELFF.